This T cell receptor (beta chain) was profiled in a study of CD8 T cells in ankylosing spondylitis. Trimming took 6 bases from V and 4 from J; bases not matched to a gene: 9. This CDR3 has 14 residues. Germline V CDR1 and CDR2: DFQATT, SNEGSKA (reference sequence). Via MiXCR, TCRdb re-called the 5' RACE reads, giving one row per CDR3 protein. The repertoire holds 200,000 to 300,000 distinct CDR3 sequences, with 32% as singletons. Material for sequencing was blood, either unsorted or a sorted T cell fraction (not recorded which). The origin of this receptor is a male donor with ankylosing spondylitis or in good health (not recorded which). The rearrangement uses TRBV20-1 and TRBJ1-5; TRBD1 agrees at 7 bases. Here the CDR3 reads CSAPRAGGNQPQHF. DNA for the CDR3: TGCAGTGCCCCCAGGGCAGGGGGGAATCAGCCCCAGCATTTT.